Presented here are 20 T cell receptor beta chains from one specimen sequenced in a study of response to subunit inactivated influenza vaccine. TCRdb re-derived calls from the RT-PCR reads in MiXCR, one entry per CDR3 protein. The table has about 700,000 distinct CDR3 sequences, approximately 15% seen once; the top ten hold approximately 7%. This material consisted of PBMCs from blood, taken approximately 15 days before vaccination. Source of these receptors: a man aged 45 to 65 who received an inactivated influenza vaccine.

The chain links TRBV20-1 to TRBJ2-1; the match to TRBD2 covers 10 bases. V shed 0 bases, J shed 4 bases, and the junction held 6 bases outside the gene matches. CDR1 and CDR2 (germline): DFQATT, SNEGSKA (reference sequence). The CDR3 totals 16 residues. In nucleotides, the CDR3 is TGCAGTGCTAGAGAAATAGCGGGGGGAATTTACAATGAGCAGTTCTTC. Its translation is CSAREIAGGIYNEQFF.

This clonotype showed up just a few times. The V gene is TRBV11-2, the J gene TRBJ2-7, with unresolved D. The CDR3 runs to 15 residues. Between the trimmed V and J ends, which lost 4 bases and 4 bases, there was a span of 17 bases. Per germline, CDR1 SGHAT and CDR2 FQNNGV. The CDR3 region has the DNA TGTGCCAGCAGCTCTAGTACCATGCGGCCTTACGAGCAGTACTTC. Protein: CASSSSTMRPYEQYF. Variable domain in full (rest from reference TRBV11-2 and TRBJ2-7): EAGVAQSPRYKIIEKRQSVAFWCNPISGHATLYWYQQILGQGPKLLIQFQNNGVVDDSQLPKDRFSAERLKGVDSTLKIQPAKLEDSAVYLCASSSSTMRPYEQYFGPGTRLTVT.

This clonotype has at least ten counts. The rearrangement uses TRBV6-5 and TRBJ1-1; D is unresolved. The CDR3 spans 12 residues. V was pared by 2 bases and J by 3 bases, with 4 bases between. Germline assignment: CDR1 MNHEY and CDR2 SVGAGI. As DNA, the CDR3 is TGTGCCAGCAGTTACGGGGACACTGAAGCTTTCTTT. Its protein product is CASSYGDTEAFF.

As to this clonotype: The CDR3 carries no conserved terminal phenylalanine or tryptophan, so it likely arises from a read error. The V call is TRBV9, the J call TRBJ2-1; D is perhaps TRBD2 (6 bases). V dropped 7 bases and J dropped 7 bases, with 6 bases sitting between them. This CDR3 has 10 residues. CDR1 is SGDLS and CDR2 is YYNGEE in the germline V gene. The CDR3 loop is CASGRNEQFL. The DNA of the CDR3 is TGTGCCAGCGGGAGGAATGAGCAGTTCTTA.

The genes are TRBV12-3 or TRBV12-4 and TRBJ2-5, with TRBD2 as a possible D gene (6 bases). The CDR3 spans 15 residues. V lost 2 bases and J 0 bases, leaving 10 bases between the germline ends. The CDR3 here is CASSLWAGNQETQYF. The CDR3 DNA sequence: TGTGCCAGCAGTTTATGGGCGGGAAACCAAGAGACCCAGTACTTC.

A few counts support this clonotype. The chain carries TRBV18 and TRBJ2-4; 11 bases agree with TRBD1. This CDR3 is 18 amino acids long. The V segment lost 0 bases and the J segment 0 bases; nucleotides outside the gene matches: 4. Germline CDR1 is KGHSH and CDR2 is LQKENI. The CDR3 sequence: CASSPPDRGPLAKNIQYF. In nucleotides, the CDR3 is TGTGCCAGCTCACCACCGGACAGGGGGCCCCTAGCCAAAAACATTCAGTACTTC.

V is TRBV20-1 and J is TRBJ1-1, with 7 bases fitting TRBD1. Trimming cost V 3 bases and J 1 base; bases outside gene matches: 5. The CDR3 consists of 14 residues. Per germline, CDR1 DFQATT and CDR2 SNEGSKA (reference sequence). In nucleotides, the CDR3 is TGCAGTGCTAGGACAGCAGGGGGGAACACTGAAGCTTTCTTT. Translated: CSARTAGGNTEAFF.

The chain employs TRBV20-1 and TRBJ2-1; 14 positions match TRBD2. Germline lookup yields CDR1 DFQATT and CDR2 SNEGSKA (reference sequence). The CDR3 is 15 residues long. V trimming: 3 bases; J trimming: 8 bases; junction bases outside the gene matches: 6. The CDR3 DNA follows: TGCAGTGCTAGGGTGGGGACTAGCGGGAGTGATGAGCAGTTCTTC. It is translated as CSARVGTSGSDEQFF.

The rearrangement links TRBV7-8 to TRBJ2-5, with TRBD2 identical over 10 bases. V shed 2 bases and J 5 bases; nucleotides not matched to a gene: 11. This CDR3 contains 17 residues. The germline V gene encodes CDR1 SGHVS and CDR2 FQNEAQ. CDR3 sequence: CASSLIGGLANLETQYF. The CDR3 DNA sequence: TGTGCCAGCAGCTTAATTGGGGGACTAGCGAATCTTGAGACCCAGTACTTC.

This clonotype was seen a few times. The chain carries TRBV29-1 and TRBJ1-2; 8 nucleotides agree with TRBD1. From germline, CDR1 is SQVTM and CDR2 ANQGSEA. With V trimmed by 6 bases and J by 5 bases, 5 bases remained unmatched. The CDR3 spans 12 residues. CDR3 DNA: TGCAGCGTGCAGGGGGCTGAGTATGGCTACACCTTC. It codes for CSVQGAEYGYTF.

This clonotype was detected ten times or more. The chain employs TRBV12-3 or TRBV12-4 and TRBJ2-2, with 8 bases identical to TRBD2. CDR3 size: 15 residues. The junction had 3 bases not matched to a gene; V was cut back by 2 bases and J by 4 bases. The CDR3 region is CASSLRGGLTGELFF. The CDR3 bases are TGTGCCAGCAGTTTACGGGGGGGGCTCACCGGGGAGCTGTTTTTT.

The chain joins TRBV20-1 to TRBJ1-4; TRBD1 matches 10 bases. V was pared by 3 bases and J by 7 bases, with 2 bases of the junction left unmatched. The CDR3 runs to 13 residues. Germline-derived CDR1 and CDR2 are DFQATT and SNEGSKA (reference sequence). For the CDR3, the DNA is TGCAGTGCTAGGGGGACAGGGGCTGAAAAACTGTTTTTT. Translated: CSARGTGAEKLFF.

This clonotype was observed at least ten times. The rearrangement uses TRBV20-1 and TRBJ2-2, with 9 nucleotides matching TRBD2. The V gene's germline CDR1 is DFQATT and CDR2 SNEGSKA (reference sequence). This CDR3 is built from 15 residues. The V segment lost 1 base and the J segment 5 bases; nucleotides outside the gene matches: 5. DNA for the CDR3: TGCAGTGCTAGAGTTCGCGGGGGGGCGACCGGGGAGCTGTTTTTT. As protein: CSARVRGGATGELFF.

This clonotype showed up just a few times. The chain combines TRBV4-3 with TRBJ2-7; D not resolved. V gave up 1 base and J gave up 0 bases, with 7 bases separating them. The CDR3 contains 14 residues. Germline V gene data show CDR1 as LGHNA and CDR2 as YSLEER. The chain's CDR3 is CASSQGHDSYEQYF. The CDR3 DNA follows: TGCGCCAGCAGCCAAGGACATGACTCCTACGAGCAGTACTTC.

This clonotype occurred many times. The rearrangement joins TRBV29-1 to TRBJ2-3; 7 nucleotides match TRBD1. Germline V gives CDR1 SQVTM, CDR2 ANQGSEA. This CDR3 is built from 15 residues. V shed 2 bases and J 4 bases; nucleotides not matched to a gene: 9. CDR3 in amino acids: CSVERTGDASDTQYF. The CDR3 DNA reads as TGCAGCGTTGAACGTACAGGGGATGCCTCAGATACGCAGTATTTT.

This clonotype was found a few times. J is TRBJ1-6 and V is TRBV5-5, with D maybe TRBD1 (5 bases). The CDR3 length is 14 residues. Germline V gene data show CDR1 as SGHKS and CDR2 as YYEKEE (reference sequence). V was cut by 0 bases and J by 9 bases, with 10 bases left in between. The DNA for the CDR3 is TGTGCCAGCAGCTTGGCGCAGGGCCGTTCACCCCTCCACTTT. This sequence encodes CASSLAQGRSPLHF.

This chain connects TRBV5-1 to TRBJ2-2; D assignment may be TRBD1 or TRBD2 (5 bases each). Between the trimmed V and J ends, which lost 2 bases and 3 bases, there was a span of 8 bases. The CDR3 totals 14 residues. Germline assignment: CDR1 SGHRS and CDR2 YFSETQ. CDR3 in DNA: TGCGCCAGCAGCTTCGAGGGGTACACCGGGGAGCTGTTTTTT. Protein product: CASSFEGYTGELFF.

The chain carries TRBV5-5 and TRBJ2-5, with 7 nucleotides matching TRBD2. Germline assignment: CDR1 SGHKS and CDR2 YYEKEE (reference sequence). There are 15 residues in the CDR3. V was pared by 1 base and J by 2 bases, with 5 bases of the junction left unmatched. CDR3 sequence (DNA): TGTGCCAGCAGCTTGCTAGCGGTCCTTCAAGAGACCCAGTACTTC. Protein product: CASSLLAVLQETQYF.

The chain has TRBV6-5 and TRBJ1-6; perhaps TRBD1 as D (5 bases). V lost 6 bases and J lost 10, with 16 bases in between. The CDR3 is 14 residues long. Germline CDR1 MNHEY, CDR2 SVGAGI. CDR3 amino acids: CASSYRQGGSPLHF. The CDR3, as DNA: TGTGCCAGCAGCTACAGGCAAGGAGGGTCACCCCTCCACTTT.

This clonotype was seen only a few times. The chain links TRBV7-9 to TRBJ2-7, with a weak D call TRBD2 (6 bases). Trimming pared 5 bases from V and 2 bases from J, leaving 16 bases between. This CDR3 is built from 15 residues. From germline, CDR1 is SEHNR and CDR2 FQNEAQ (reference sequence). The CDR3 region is CASSPGDFHPYEQYF. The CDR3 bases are TGTGCCAGCAGCCCGGGGGACTTCCACCCCTACGAGCAGTACTTC. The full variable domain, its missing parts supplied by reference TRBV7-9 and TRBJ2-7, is DTGVSQNPRHKITKRGQNVTFRCDPISEHNRLYWYRQTLGQGPEFLTYFQNEAQLEKSRLLSDRFSAERPKGSFSTLEIQRTEQGDSAMYLCASSPGDFHPYEQYFGPGTRLTVT.